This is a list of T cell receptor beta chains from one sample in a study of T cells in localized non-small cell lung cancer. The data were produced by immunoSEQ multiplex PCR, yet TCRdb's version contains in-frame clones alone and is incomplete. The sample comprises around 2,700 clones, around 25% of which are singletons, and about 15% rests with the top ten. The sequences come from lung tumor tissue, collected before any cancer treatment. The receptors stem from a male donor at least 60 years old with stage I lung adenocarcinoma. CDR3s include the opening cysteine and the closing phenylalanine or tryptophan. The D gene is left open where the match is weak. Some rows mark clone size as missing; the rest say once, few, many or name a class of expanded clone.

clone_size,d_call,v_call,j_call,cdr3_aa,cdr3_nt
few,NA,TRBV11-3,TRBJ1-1,CASSQDGANTEAFF,TGTGCCAGCAGCCAGGACGGAGCGAACACTGAAGCTTTCTTT
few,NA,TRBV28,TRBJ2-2,CATRVGANTGELFF,TGTGCCACCCGGGTAGGGGCGAACACCGGGGAGCTGTTTTTT
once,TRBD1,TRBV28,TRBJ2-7,CASSPTYLYRGRFSYEQYF,TGTGCCAGCAGTCCAACGTACCTGTACAGGGGGCGTTTCAGCTACGAGCAGTACTTC
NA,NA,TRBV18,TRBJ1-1,CASSPLSVRGNTEAFF,TGTGCCAGCTCACCACTTTCGGTTAGGGGGAACACTGAAGCTTTCTTT
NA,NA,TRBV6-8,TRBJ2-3,CAIRPGLSTDTQYF,TGTGCCATCAGGCCGGGACTGAGCACAGATACGCAGTATTTT
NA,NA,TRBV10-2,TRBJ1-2,CASSERGDDYGYTF,TGCGCCAGCAGTGAGCGGGGGGACGACTATGGCTACACCTTC
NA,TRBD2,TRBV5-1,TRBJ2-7,CASSSRTGLAGGPSYEQYF,TGCGCCAGCAGCTCACGCACGGGACTAGCGGGAGGGCCTTCCTACGAGCAGTACTTC
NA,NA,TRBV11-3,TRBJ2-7,CASSLGDRRAYEQYF,TGTGCCAGCAGCTTAGGGGACCGCAGGGCCTACGAGCAGTACTTC
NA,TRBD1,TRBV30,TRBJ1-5,CAWRIGQGSQPQHF,TGTGCCTGGAGGATAGGACAGGGTAGCCAGCCCCAGCATTTT
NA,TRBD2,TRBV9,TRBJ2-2,CASSRELTSGAGELFF,TGTGCCAGCAGCCGAGAGCTGACTAGCGGGGCCGGGGAGCTGTTTTTT
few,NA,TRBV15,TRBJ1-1,CATSRRTTGAAEAFF,TGTGCCACCAGCAGACGAACGACAGGAGCTGCTGAAGCTTTCTTT
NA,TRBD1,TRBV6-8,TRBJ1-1,CASSYQGARTEAFF,TGTGCCAGCAGTTATCAGGGGGCGCGCACTGAAGCTTTCTTT
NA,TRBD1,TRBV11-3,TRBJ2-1,CASTLRDRGINEQFF,TGTGCCAGCACCCTCCGGGACAGGGGTATCAATGAGCAGTTCTTC
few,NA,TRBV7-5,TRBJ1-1,CASSPSGGLNTEAFF,TGTGCCAGCAGCCCCTCCGGGGGGCTAAACACTGAAGCTTTCTTT
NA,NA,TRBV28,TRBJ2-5,CASSLSSAQETQYF,TGTGCCAGCAGTTTATCTAGCGCTCAAGAGACCCAGTACTTC
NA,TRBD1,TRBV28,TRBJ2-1,CASSLGGQGRDEQFF,TGTGCCAGCAGTTTAGGTGGACAGGGCCGTGATGAGCAGTTCTTC
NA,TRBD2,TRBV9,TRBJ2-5,CASSVSGRGDQETQYF,TGTGCCAGCAGCGTATCAGGGCGGGGGGATCAAGAGACCCAGTACTTC
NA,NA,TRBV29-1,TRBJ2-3,CSVQGGLSTDTQYF,TGCAGCGTCCAAGGGGGACTCAGCACAGATACGCAGTATTTT
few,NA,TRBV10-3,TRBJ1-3,CALTKQDPYYPGNTIYF,TGTGCCCTCACCAAACAGGATCCCTATTACCCTGGAAACACCATATATTTT
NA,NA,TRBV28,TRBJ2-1,CASQIAVAYNEQFF,TGTGCCAGCCAGATAGCGGTCGCCTACAATGAGCAGTTCTTC
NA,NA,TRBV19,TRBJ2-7,CASSIGGYEQYF,TGTGCCAGTAGTATTGGGGGATACGAGCAGTACTTC
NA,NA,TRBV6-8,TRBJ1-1,CAIRPSGSVAFF,TGTGCCATCAGGCCAAGCGGCAGCGTAGCTTTCTTT
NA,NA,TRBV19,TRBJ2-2,CASSAMGVAGELFF,TGTGCCAGTAGTGCCATGGGGGTAGCCGGGGAGCTGTTTTTT
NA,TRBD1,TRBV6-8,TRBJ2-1,CASGGTGGYNEQFF,TGTGCCAGCGGAGGGACAGGGGGCTACAATGAGCAGTTCTTC
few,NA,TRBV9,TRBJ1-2,CASIRDRNYGYTF,TGTGCCAGCATACGTGACAGGAACTATGGCTACACCTTC
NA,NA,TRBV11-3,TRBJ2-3,CASSLTHFGADTQYF,TGTGCCAGCAGCTTAACCCACTTTGGAGCAGATACGCAGTATTTT
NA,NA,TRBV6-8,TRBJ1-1,CASSYSQANTEAFF,TGTGCCAGCAGTTACTCACAGGCGAACACTGAAGCTTTCTTT
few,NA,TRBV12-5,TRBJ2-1,CASKAGLYNEQFF,TGTGCCAGCAAGGCAGGGCTCTACAATGAGCAGTTCTTC
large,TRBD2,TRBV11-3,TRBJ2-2,CASSFPSGGAANTGELFF,TGTGCCAGCAGCTTTCCCAGCGGGGGGGCCGCGAACACCGGGGAGCTGTTTTTT
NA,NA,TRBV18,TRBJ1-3,CASSQSYSSSGNTIYF,TGTGCCAGCTCACAGTCCTACAGCTCCTCTGGAAACACCATATATTTT
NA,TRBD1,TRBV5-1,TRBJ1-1,CASRTGVGSTEAFF,TGCGCCAGCAGGACAGGGGTAGGGAGCACTGAAGCTTTCTTT
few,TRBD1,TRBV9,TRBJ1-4,CASSVANRGLDEKLFF,TGTGCCAGCAGCGTCGCCAACAGGGGGCTAGATGAAAAACTGTTTTTT
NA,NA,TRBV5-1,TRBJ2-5,CASSRTPGSQETQYF,TGCGCCAGCAGCCGTACTCCCGGGAGCCAAGAGACCCAGTACTTC
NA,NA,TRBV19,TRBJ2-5,CASSIGFGGGETQYF,TGTGCCAGTAGTATAGGATTTGGAGGGGGAGAGACCCAGTACTTC
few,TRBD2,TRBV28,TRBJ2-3,CATGLVFDTQYF,TGTGCGACGGGACTAGTTTTTGATACGCAGTATTTT
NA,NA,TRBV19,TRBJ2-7,CASSKTGTHEQYF,TGTGCCAGTAGTAAGACCGGGACGCACGAGCAGTACTTC
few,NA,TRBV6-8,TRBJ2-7,CASSSADRPTHEQYF,TGTGCCAGCAGTTCCGCGGATAGACCCACCCACGAGCAGTACTTC
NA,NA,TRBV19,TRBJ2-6,CASSMEGGANVLTF,TGTGCCAGTAGTATGGAGGGTGGGGCCAACGTCCTGACTTTC
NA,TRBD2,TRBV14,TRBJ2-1,CASSQSAGGNEQFF,TGTGCCAGCAGCCAGTCAGCGGGGGGCAATGAGCAGTTCTTC
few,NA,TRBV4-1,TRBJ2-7,CASSPREDYYAYEQYF,TGCGCCAGCAGCCCCCGGGAAGACTACTATGCCTACGAGCAGTACTTC
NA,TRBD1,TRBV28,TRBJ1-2,CASSLPQGTTNYGYTF,TGTGCCAGCAGTTTACCACAGGGGACTACTAACTATGGCTACACCTTC
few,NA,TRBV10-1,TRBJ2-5,CASSEQRRAGTQYF,TGCGCCAGCAGTGAGCAACGGCGGGCGGGGACCCAGTACTTC
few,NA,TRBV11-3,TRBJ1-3,CASSFFADYGNTIYF,TGTGCCAGCAGCTTTTTCGCAGATTATGGAAACACCATATATTTT
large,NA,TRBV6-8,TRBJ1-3,CASSYSYQTGSTIYF,TGTGCCAGCAGTTACTCGTATCAAACGGGGTCCACCATATATTTT
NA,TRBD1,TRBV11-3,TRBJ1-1,CASSWVKGGQGSTEAFF,TGTGCCAGCAGCTGGGTGAAAGGCGGACAGGGGTCCACTGAAGCTTTCTTT
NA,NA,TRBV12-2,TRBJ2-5,CATSSRASEETQYF,TGTGCCACCTCCTCCCGGGCCTCTGAAGAGACCCAGTACTTC
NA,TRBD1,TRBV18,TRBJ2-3,CASSPTGASTDTQYF,TGTGCCAGCTCACCGACAGGGGCTAGCACAGATACGCAGTATTTT